Shown below are 20 T cell receptor beta chains from a single sample sequenced in a study of graft-versus-host responses after intestinal transplantation. The repertoire was sequenced with immunoSEQ multiplex PCR; TCRdb's copy has only in-frame clones and lacks some. The sample has 23,000 or so clones; just under 40% are singletons. The sequencing here drew on alloreactive CD4+ T cells from a mixed lymphocyte reaction culture, taken before intestinal transplant. Subset specified: CFSE-low proliferating T cells sorted from approximately 6-day pre-transplant mixed lymphocyte reaction (GvH or HvG direction). Receptor source: a human patient who received an intestinal transplant.

The V and J genes are TRBV7-3 and TRBJ1-2; TRBD1 is a possible D gene (6 bases). The germline V and J ends were trimmed by 5 bases and 7 bases, with 14 bases remaining between them. This CDR3 has 13 residues. In germline, CDR1 is SGHTA, CDR2 FQGTGA. The CDR3: CASSQTGYGGYTF. CDR3 bases: TGTGCCAGCAGCCAGACAGGTTATGGTGGCTACACCTTC.

The sample holds one count of this clone. The rearrangement uses TRBV30 and TRBJ1-2, with a weak D call TRBD1 (6 bases). V lost 3 bases and J 6 bases, leaving 17 bases between the germline ends. The V gene's germline CDR1 is GTSNPN and CDR2 SVGIG (reference sequence). CDR3 size: 14 residues. CDR3 bases: TGTGCCTGGAGGAAAAACAGGGAAGCAGATGGCTACACCTTC. It translates to CAWRKNREADGYTF.

The J gene is TRBJ2-1, the V gene TRBV7-9, with TRBD1 as a possible D gene (6 bases). The germline CDR1 and CDR2 sequences are SEHNR and FQNEAQ (reference sequence). The CDR3 length is 12 residues. Trimming cost V 2 bases and J 10 bases, with 9 bases left between them. CDR3 loop: CASSLTGSEQFF. CDR3 DNA sequence: TGTGCCAGCAGCTTAACAGGGTCAGAGCAGTTCTTC.

A few counts support this clone. The V call is TRBV2, the J call TRBJ2-7; 7 nucleotides line up with TRBD2. Germline V lookup: CDR1 SNHLY, CDR2 FYNNEI. V was clipped by 2 bases and J by 2 bases; unmatched bases: 6. This CDR3 contains 15 residues. CDR3 amino acids: CASSEYRAGPYEQYF. The CDR3 DNA reads as TGTGCCAGCAGTGAATATCGAGCGGGGCCCTACGAGCAGTACTTC.

By sample share, this clone is medium-sized. The chain links TRBV6-6 to TRBJ1-5; D is unclear. Germline-derived CDR1 and CDR2 are MNHNY and SVGAGI (reference sequence). This CDR3 has 14 amino acids. V dropped 6 bases and J dropped 3 bases, with 12 bases sitting between them. The CDR3 protein is CASRATDYNQPQHF. CDR3 nucleotide sequence: TGTGCCAGCAGAGCTACAGATTACAATCAGCCCCAGCATTTT.

The chain is built from TRBV5-1 and TRBJ2-2, with unresolved D. CDR1 is SGHRS and CDR2 is YFSETQ in the germline V gene. V gave up 3 bases and J gave up 7 bases, with 7 bases separating them. This CDR3 spans 12 amino acids. The CDR3 protein is CASSYRHGELFF. The CDR3 DNA sequence: TGCGCCAGCAGCTATAGACACGGGGAGCTGTTTTTT.

The V gene is TRBV19, the J gene TRBJ1-2, with 8 bases fitting TRBD1. In germline, CDR1 is LNHDA, CDR2 SQIVND (reference sequence). CDR3 length: 20 amino acids. V trimming: 5 bases; J trimming: 4 bases; junction bases outside the gene matches: 24. In DNA, the CDR3 is TGTGCCAGTAGTTCGACCTCAACCCAGGGGGCGATCATGATAGGCTATGGCTACACCTTC. This sequence encodes CASSSTSTQGAIMIGYGYTF.

This chain links TRBV6-1 with TRBJ2-7; 8 nucleotides align to TRBD2. Germline assignment: CDR1 MNHNS and CDR2 SASEGT. CDR3 length: 17 residues. The V segment lost 3 bases and the J segment 4 bases; nucleotides outside the gene matches: 14. DNA for the CDR3: TGTGCCAGCAGTGAGCCACTCATAGCGGGGAATTTATACGAGCAGTACTTC. It specifies CASSEPLIAGNLYEQYF.

This clone was observed a few times. Other DNA sequences of this sample code for an identical CDR3. This chain connects TRBV7-9 to TRBJ1-1, with 9 bases fitting TRBD1. Losses at the gene ends were 3 bases for V and 3 bases for J; bases not matched to a gene: 2. CDR3 length: 14 amino acids. Germline CDR1 and CDR2: SEHNR and FQNEAQ (reference sequence). The CDR3: CASSLTGGDTEAFF. Here the CDR3 DNA reads TGTGCCAGCAGCTTGACAGGGGGAGACACTGAAGCTTTCTTT.

The chain recombines TRBV5-1 with TRBJ2-3; TRBD2 aligns across 8 bases. V shed 4 bases, J shed 2 bases, and the junction held 21 bases outside the gene matches. The CDR3 spans 20 residues. The germline V gene has CDR1 SGHRS and CDR2 YFSETQ. DNA of the CDR3: TGCGCCAGCAGCCTAAGGGGCGGGGGGATCCTAAGGAGTCACACAGATACGCAGTATTTT. Translated: CASSLRGGGILRSHTDTQYF.

This chain links TRBV15 with TRBJ2-7; 11 nucleotides agree with TRBD2. The V gene end was trimmed by 0 bases and the J gene end by 2 bases; junction bases not matched to a gene: 3. Looked up from germline, CDR1 is LNHNV and CDR2 is YYDKDF (reference sequence). CDR3 size: 16 residues. The CDR3 nucleotides read TGTGCCACCAGCAGAGATGTAGCGGGAGGGCCCTACGAGCAGTACTTC. The encoded protein is CATSRDVAGGPYEQYF. Combining the CDR3 with reference TRBV15 and TRBJ2-7 gives the whole variable domain DAMVIQNPRYQVTQFGKPVTLSCSQTLNHNVMYWYQQKSSQAPKLLFHYYDKDFNNEADTPDNFQSRRPNTSFCFLDIRSPGLGDTAMYLCATSRDVAGGPYEQYFGPGTRLTVT.

The chain links TRBV7-3 to TRBJ2-1; 11 bases map to TRBD2. The junction had 6 bases not matched to a gene; V was cut back by 4 bases and J by 7 bases. Germline V lookup: CDR1 SGHTA, CDR2 FQGTGA. This CDR3 has 15 residues. The CDR3 sequence is CASSSTTSGGNEQFF. CDR3 nucleotides: TGTGCCAGCAGCTCCACAACTAGCGGGGGTAATGAGCAGTTCTTC.

V and J are TRBV6-5 and TRBJ1-3; possibly TRBD1 for D (6 bases). There are 13 residues in the CDR3. Per the germline V gene, CDR1 is MNHEY and CDR2 is SVGAGI. Trimming removed 5 bases from V and 4 bases from J, with 9 bases in between. The CDR3, as DNA: TGTGCCAGCAGTAGGACAGCCGGAAACACCATATATTTT. It translates to CASSRTAGNTIYF.

The genes are TRBV2 and TRBJ2-1; tentative D call: TRBD2 (5 bases). V dropped 8 bases and J dropped 2 bases, with 16 bases sitting between them. The length of the CDR3 is 15 residues. Germline CDR1 is SNHLY and CDR2 is FYNNEI. The CDR3: CASLPFGAAYNEQFF. The DNA of the CDR3 is TGTGCCAGCCTACCTTTCGGAGCGGCCTACAATGAGCAGTTCTTC.

The V and J genes are TRBV7-2 and TRBJ1-4; 9 bases line up with TRBD1. The CDR3 has 15 amino acids. V was clipped by 5 bases and J by 8 bases; unmatched bases: 9. The germline V gene encodes CDR1 SGHTA and CDR2 FQGNSA. The CDR3 DNA is TGTGCCAGCAGCACCACCGGGACAGGGTGGGAAAAACTGTTTTTT. It yields the protein CASSTTGTGWEKLFF.

This clone came up a few times. V and J are TRBV6-6 and TRBJ2-7; D remains ambiguous. CDR3 length: 11 residues. From germline, CDR1 is MNHNY and CDR2 SVGAGI (reference sequence). Trimming took 6 bases from V and 6 from J, leaving 9 bases between them. CDR3 region: CASSQASEQYF. The CDR3 nucleotides read TGTGCCAGCAGCCAGGCTTCCGAGCAGTACTTC.

The V call is TRBV10-3, the J call TRBJ2-7; TRBD2 is a possible D gene (6 bases). Germline CDR1 is ENHRY and CDR2 is SYGVKD. V lost 5 bases and J 2 bases, leaving 10 bases between the germline ends. The CDR3 is 13 amino acids. This CDR3 is CAISLTGAYEQYF. The DNA for the CDR3 is TGTGCCATCAGTCTAACGGGGGCCTACGAGCAGTACTTC.

The genes are TRBV7-3 and TRBJ2-3, with 8 bases matching TRBD2. The CDR3 runs to 19 residues. Trimming cost V 4 bases and J 4 bases; bases outside gene matches: 19. Germline CDR1 SGHTA, CDR2 FQGTGA. The CDR3 nucleotides are TGTGCCAGCAGCTCCAACAATAGGCGGGGGGAATATCTGGCAGATACGCAGTATTTT. Protein sequence: CASSSNNRRGEYLADTQYF.

The CDR3 region is CASSSQGAEAFF. As DNA, the CDR3 is TGTGCCAGCAGCTCACAGGGGGCTGAAGCTTTCTTT. V gene TRBV28 combines with J gene TRBJ1-1; 8 bases map to TRBD1. Germline CDR1 is MDHEN and CDR2 is SYDVKM. CDR3 length: 12 residues. V trimming: 6 bases; J trimming: 6 bases; junction bases outside the gene matches: 3. Supplemented by reference TRBV28 and TRBJ1-1, the full variable domain reads DVKVTQSSRYLVKRTGEKVFLECVQDMDHENMFWYRQDPGLGLRLIYFSYDVKMKEKGDIPEGYSVSREKKERFSLILESASTNQTSMYLCASSSQGAEAFFGQGTRLTVV.

The sample holds a few counts of this clone. The CDR3 DNA reads TGTGCCAGCAGCTTTACGACGGGTTTTCAGTTCTTC. Protein sequence: CASSFTTGFQFF. This chain links TRBV7-2 with TRBJ2-1; D is ambiguous. The CDR3 loop spans 12 amino acids. Germline lookup yields CDR1 SGHTA and CDR2 FQGNSA. Trimming pared 3 bases from V and 13 bases from J, leaving 13 bases between. Full variable domain (outside the CDR3, taken from reference TRBV7-2 and TRBJ2-1): GAGVSQSPSNKVTEKGKDVELRCDPISGHTALYWYRQSLGQGLEFLIYFQGNSAPDKSGLPSDRFSAERTGGSVSTLTIQRTQQEDSAVYLCASSFTTGFQFFGPGTRLTVL.